This TCR beta chain derives from a study of blood T cell repertoires in COVID-19. Overall study context: Both acute and convalescent COVID-19 samples were obtained from the United States, Italy and Spain. T cells, B-cell-depleted T cells, or PBMCs supplied cDNA or gDNA.

Per the authors' pipeline: For nucleated cells, counts were estimated from reference gene primer amplification. Sequencing was performed with immunoSEQ multiplex PCR; in TCRdb, only in-frame clones are kept and a portion is missing. Clone size and V and J calls were adopted from that table, with D and trimming inferred from the DNA. The sample shows fewer than 130,000 clones, roughly four fifths of them seen only once. There are a few counts of this clone. CDR1 SGHTA and CDR2 FQGNSA come from the germline V gene. This CDR3 is built from 14 residues. Germline trimming cut 5 bases from V and 10 bases from J; bases unmatched to any gene: 4.

The chain has TRBV7-2 and TRBJ1-6, with TRBD1 matching over 11 bases. Sequenced: peripheral blood. The origin of this receptor is a woman aged 60-75 years with acute or convalescent COVID-19. The CDR3: CASSPRTGGSPLHF. CDR3 bases: TGTGCCAGCAGCCCACGGACAGGGGGCTCACCCCTCCACTTT.